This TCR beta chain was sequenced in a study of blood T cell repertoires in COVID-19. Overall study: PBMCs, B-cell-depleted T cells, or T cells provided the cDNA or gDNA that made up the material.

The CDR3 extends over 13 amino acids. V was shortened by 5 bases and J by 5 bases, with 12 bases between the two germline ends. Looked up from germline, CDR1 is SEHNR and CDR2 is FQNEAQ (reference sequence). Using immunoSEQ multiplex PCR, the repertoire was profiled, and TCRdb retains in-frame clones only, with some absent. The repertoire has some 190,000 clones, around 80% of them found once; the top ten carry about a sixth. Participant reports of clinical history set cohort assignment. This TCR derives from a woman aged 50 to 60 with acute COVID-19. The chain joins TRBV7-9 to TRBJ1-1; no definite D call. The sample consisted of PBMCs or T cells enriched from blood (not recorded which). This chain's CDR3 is CASSRESGTEAFF. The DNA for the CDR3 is TGTGCCAGCAGCCGGGAGTCCGGGACTGAAGCTTTCTTT.